Below, one T cell receptor (beta chain) is given with its context. Its antigen is currently unknown. Caucasian adults living in Nashville, Tennessee, provided all samples. The data stem from a study of shared clonotypes between healthy human individuals. Each subset's genomic DNA was split evenly across several immunoSEQ plates. Measured with immunoSEQ multiplex PCR; TCRdb has only the in-frame clones, and not every one. Of roughly 1 million clones listed, 75% to 80% are singletons. The study, taken as a whole, reports: What naive subsets generally showed was a larger estimated richness than memory subsets showed. All-four-donor shared clonotypes had higher generation probabilities than non-shared clonotypes did.

The germline V gene has CDR1 SEHNR and CDR2 FQNEAQ (reference sequence). Trimming cost V 4 bases and J 0 bases, with 4 bases left between them. CDR3 length equals 12 residues. The receptor was derived from a man younger than 35 in good health. Some clones in this sample may be carry-over from other donors' samples. Sequencing was carried out using memory CD4+ T cells from PBMCs. Subset noted: CD45RA-negative fraction. This chain joins TRBV7-9 and TRBJ2-7; D unclear. The CDR3 DNA is TGTGCCAGCAGCTGGACCTCCTACGAGCAGTACTTC. Translating it yields CASSWTSYEQYF.